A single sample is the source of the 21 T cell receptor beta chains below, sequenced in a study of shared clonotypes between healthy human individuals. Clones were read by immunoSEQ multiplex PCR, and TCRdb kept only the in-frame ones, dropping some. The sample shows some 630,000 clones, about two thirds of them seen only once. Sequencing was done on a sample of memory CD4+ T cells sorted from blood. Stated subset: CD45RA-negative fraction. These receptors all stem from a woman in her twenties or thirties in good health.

CDR3 DNA: TGTGCCAGCTCCCCTGGGCAGGTTGGAAACACCATATATTTT. Residues: CASSPGQVGNTIYF. The J gene is TRBJ1-3, the V gene TRBV18; no firm D call. V lost 6 bases, J lost 3 bases, and 12 bases lay in between. CDR3 size: 14 residues. The germline V gene encodes CDR1 KGHSH and CDR2 LQKENI.

The CDR3 loop is CASKKDNTDTQYF. The DNA for the CDR3 is TGTGCCAGCAAAAAGGACAACACAGATACGCAGTATTTT. The chain has TRBV6-6 and TRBJ2-3; D is perhaps TRBD1 (5 bases). From germline, CDR1 is MNHNY and CDR2 SVGAGI (reference sequence). The germline V and J ends were trimmed by 7 bases and 2 bases, with 10 bases remaining between them. The CDR3 runs to 13 residues.

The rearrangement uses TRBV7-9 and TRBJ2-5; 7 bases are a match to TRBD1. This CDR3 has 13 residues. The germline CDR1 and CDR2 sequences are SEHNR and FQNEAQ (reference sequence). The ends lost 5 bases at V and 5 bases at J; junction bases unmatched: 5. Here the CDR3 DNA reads TGTGCCAGCAGCCGACAGGGTTGGGAGACCCAGTACTTC. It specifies CASSRQGWETQYF.

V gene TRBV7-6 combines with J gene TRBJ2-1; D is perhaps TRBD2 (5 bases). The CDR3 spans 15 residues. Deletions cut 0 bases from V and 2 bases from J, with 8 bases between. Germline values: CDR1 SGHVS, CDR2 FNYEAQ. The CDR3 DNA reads TGTGCCAGCAGCTTAGCGGAGGAGGCCTACAATGAGCAGTTCTTC. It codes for CASSLAEEAYNEQFF.

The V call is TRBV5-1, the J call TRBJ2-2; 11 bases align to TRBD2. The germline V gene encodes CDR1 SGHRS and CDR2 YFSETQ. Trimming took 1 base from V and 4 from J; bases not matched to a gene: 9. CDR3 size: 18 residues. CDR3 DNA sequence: TGCGCCAGCAGCTTGTTTCCCGGGACTAGCGGACCCACCGGGGAGCTGTTTTTT. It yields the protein CASSLFPGTSGPTGELFF.

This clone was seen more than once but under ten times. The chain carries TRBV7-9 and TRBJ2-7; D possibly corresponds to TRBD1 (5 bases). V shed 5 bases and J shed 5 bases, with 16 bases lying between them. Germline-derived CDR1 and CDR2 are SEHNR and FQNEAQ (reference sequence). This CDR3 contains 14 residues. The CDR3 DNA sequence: TGTGCCAGCAGCCGCATTCAGGGTTTCCACGAGCAGTACTTC. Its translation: CASSRIQGFHEQYF.

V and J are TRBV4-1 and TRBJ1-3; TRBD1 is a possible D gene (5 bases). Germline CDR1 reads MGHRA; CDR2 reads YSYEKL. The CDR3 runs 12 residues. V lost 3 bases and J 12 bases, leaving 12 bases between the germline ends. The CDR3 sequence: CASSQRGAGIYF. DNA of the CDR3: TGCGCCAGCAGCCAGAGAGGGGCCGGCATATATTTT.

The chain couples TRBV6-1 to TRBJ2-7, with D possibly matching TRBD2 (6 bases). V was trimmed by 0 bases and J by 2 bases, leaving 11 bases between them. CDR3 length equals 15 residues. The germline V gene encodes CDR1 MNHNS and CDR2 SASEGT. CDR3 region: CASSEAQGGAYEQYF. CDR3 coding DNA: TGTGCCAGCAGTGAAGCTCAGGGCGGGGCCTACGAGCAGTACTTC.

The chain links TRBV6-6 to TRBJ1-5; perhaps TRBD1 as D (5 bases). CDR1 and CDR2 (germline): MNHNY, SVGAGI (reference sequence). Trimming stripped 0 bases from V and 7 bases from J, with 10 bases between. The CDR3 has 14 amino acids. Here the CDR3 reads CASSYSVGGQPQHF. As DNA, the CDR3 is TGTGCCAGCAGTTACTCGGTGGGGGGACAGCCCCAGCATTTT.

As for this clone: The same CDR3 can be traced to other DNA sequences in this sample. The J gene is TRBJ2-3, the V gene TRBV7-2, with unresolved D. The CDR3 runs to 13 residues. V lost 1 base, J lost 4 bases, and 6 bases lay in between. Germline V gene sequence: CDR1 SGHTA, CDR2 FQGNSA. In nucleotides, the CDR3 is TGTGCCAGCAGCTTAGTAGGAGCAGATACGCAGTATTTT. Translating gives CASSLVGADTQYF. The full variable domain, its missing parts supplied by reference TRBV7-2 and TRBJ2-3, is GAGVSQSPSNKVTEKGKDVELRCDPISGHTALYWYRQSLGQGLEFLIYFQGNSAPDKSGLPSDRFSAERTGGSVSTLTIQRTQQEDSAVYLCASSLVGADTQYFGPGTRLTVL.

This chain's CDR3 is CASSLVSGMNTGELFF. The CDR3 DNA follows: TGTGCCAGCAGCTTGGTTAGCGGGATGAACACCGGGGAGCTGTTTTTT. V is TRBV5-4 and J is TRBJ2-2; 8 positions match TRBD2. Per germline, CDR1 SGHNT and CDR2 YYREEE (reference sequence). The CDR3 has 16 amino acids. J lost 1 base, V lost 0 bases, and 2 bases had no gene match.

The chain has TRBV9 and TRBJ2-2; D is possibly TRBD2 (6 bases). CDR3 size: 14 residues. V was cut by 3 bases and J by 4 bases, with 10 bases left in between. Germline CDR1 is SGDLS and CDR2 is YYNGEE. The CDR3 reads CASSARGTTGELFF. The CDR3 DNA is TGTGCCAGCAGCGCTCGGGGGACCACCGGGGAGCTGTTTTTT.

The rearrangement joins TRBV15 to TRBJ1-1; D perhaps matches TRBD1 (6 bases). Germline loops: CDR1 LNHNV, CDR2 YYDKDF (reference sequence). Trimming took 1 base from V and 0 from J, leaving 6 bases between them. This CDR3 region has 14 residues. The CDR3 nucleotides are TGTGCCACCAGCAGAGGGACAGTGAACACTGAAGCTTTCTTT. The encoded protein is CATSRGTVNTEAFF.

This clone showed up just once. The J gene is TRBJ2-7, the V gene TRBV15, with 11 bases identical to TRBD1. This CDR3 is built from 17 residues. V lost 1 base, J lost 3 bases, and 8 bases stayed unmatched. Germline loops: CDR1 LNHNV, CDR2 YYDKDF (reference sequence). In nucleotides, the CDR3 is TGTGCCACCAGCAGAGCGTCGTCCGGGACAGGGGGCTACGAGCAGTACTTC. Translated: CATSRASSGTGGYEQYF.

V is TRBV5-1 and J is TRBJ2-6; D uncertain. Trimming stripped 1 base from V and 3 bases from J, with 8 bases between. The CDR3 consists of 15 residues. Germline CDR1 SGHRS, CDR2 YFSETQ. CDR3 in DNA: TGCGCCAGCAGCTTGACAGCACGTGGGGCCAACGTCCTGACTTTC. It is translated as CASSLTARGANVLTF.

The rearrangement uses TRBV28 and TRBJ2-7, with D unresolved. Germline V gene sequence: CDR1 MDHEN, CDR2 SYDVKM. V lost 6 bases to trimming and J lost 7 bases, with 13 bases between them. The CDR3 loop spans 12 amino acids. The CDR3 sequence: CASRGRGEEQYF. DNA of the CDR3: TGTGCCAGCAGGGGTCGAGGCGAGGAGCAGTACTTC. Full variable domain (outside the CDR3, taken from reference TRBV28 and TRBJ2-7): DVKVTQSSRYLVKRTGEKVFLECVQDMDHENMFWYRQDPGLGLRLIYFSYDVKMKEKGDIPEGYSVSREKKERFSLILESASTNQTSMYLCASRGRGEEQYFGPGTRLTVT.

Here the CDR3 DNA reads TGTGCCAGCAATCGACAGGGCATTTATGGCTACACCTTC. This sequence encodes CASNRQGIYGYTF. V and J are TRBV28 and TRBJ1-2; 7 bases are shared with TRBD1. The CDR3 is 13 residues long. The V gene's germline CDR1 is MDHEN and CDR2 SYDVKM. V shed 7 bases, J shed 5 bases, and the junction held 7 bases outside the gene matches.

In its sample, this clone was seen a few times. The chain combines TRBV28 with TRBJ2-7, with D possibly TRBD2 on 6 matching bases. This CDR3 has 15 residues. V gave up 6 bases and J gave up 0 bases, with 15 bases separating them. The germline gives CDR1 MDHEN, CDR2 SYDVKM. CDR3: CASSRTTGFSYEQYF. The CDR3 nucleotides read TGTGCCAGCAGCCGGACTACAGGATTCTCCTACGAGCAGTACTTC.

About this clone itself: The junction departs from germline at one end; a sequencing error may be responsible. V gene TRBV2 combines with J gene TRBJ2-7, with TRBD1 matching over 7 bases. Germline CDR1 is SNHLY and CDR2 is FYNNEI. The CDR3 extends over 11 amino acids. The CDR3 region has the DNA TGTGCCAGCAGGAGCCGGACAGGCGTTAGGTTC. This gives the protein CASRSRTGVRF.

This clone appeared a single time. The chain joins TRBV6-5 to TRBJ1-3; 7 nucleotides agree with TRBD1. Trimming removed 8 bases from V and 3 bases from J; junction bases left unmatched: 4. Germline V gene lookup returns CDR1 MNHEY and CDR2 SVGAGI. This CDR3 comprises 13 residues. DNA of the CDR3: TGTGCCAGCGTAGGGGACAGTGGAAACACCATATATTTT. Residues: CASVGDSGNTIYF.

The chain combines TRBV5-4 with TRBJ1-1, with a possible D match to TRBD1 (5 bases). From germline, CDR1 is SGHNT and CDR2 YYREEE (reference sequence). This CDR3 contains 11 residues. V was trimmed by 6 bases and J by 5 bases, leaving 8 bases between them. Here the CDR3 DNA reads TGTGCCAGCAACCGGGGGACTGAAGCTTTCTTT. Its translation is CASNRGTEAFF.